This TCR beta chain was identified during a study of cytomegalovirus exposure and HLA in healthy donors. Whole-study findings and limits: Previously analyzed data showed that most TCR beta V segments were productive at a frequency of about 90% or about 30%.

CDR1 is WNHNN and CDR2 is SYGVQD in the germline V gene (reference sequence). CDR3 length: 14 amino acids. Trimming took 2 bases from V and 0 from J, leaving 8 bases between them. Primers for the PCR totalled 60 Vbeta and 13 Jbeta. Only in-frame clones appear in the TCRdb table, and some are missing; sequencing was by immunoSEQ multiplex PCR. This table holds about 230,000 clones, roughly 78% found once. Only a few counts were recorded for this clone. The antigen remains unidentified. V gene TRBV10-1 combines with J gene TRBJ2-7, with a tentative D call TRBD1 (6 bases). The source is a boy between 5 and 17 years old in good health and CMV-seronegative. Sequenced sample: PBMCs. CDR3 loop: CASSEGQSSYEQYF. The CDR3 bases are TGCGCCAGCAGTGAGGGACAGTCCTCCTACGAGCAGTACTTC.